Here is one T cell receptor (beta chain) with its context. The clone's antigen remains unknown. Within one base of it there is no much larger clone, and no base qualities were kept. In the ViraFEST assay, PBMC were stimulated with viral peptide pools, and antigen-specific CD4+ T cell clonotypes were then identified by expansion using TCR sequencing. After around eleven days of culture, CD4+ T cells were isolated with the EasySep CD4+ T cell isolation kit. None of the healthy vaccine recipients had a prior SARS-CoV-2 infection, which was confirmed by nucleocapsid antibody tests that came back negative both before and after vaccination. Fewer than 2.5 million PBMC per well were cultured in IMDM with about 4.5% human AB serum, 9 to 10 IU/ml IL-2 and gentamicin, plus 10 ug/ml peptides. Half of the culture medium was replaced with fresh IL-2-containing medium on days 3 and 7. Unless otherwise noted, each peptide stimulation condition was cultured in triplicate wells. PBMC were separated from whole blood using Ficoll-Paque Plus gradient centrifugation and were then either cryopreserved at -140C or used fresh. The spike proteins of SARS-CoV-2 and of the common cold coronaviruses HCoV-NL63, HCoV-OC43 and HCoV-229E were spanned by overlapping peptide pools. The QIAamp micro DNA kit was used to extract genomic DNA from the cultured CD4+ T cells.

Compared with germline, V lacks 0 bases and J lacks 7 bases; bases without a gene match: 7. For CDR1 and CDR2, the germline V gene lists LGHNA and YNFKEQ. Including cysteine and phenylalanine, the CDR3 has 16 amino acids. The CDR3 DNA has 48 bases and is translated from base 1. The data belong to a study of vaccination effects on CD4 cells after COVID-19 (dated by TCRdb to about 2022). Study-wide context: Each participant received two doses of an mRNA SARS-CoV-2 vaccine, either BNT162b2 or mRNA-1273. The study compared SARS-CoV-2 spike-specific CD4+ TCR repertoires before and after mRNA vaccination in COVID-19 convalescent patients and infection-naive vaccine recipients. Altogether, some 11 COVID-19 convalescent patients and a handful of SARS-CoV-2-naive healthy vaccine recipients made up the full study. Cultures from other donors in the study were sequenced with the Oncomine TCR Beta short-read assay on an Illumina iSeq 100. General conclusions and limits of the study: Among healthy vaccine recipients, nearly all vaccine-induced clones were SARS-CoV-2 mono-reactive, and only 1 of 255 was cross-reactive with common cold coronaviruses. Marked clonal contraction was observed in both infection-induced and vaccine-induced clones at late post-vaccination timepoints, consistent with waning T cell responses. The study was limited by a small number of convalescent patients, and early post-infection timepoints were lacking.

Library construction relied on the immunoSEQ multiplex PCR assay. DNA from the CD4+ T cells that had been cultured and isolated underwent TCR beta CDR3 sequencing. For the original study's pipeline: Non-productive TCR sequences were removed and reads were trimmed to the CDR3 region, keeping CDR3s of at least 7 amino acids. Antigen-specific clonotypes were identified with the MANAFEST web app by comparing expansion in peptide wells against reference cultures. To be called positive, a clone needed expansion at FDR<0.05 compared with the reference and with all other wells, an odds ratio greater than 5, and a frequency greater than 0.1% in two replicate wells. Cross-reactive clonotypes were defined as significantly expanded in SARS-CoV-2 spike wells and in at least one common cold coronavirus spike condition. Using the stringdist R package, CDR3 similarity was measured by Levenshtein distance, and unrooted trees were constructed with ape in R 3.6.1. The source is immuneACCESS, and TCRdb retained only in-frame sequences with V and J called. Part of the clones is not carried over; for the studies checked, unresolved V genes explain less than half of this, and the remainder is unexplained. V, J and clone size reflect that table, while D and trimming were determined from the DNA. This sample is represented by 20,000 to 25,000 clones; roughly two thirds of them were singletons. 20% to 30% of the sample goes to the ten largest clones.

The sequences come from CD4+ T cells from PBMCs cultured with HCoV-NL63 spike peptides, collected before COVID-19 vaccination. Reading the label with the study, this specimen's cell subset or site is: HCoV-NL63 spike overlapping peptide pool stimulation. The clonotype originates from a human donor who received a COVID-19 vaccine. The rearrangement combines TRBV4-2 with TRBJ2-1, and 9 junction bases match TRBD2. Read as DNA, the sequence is TGTGCCAGCAGCCAAGACTCTAGCGGGAATGGTAATGAGCAGTTCTTC. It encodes CASSQDSSGNGNEQFF.